This TCR beta chain was sequenced in a study of blood T cell repertoires in COVID-19. Overall study context: Samples came from the United States, Italy and Spain, spanning acute and convalescent COVID-19. PBMCs, B-cell-depleted T cells, or T cells provided the cDNA or gDNA that made up the material.

Here immunoSEQ multiplex PCR was the method, and the copy in TCRdb shows in-frame clones only, minus some. Of about 20,000 clones in the sample, around nine tenths were seen once. The sequence was obtained from a human donor in a cohort sampled during active COVID-19. The sequenced material came from peripheral blood.

The CDR3 DNA reads TGTGCCAGCAGCTTAGAATCACTCGGGGGAGAGACCCAGTACTTC. Its translation: CASSLESLGGETQYF. The chain is built from TRBV7-7 and TRBJ2-5; TRBD2 is a possible D gene (6 bases). Germline lookup yields CDR1 SSHAT and CDR2 FNYEAQ (reference sequence). The ends were cut back, 1 base at V and 4 bases at J, with 13 bases in the middle. This CDR3 region has 15 residues.